This passage covers 2 T cell receptor beta chains from one sample sequenced in a study of type 1 regulatory T cells. TCRdb re-called the reads with MiXCR, one entry per CDR3 protein. The data show tens of thousands of distinct CDR3 sequences, 20% seen once. These receptors' antigens are unknown. The study's findings and limits: Tr1 cells had a more restricted TCR repertoire than non-Tr1 cells.

Sequenced material: cultured type 1 regulatory T (Tr1) cells, either the whole culture or a sorted fraction (not recorded which). These receptors were obtained from a human donor in good health.

The table lists this clonotype with a few counts. The chain combines TRBV14 with TRBJ2-7; D uncertain. The CDR3 has 11 residues. V was pared by 2 bases and J by 3 bases, with 2 bases between. The V gene's germline CDR1 is SGHDN and CDR2 FVKESK. The CDR3 protein is CASSQYYEQYF. CDR3 nucleotide sequence: TGTGCCAGCAGCCAATACTACGAGCAGTACTTC.

In this sample, this clonotype turned up many times. The V gene is TRBV20-1, the J gene TRBJ2-5; D is possibly TRBD2 (6 bases). The CDR3 sequence is 12 residues long. Germline V gene data show CDR1 as DFQATT and CDR2 as SNEGSKA (reference sequence). The V end was cut by 6 bases, the J end by 3 bases, with 11 bases between. The CDR3 nucleotides read TGCAGTGCCGTGGGGAGGAAAGAGACCCAGTACTTC. Its protein is CSAVGRKETQYF.